This TCR beta chain originates from a study of post-analysis software for immune sequencing data. Details on this clonotype: Its antigen is as yet unknown.

Points from the study as a whole: Analysis by F measure revealed that same-batch samples clustered strongly together. For normalized Chao1 diversity, multiple sclerosis patients scored significantly lower than controls did. There were roughly 5 TRBV segments more frequent in patients than controls, and TRBV5-6, TRBV5-1 and TRBV20-1 were among them.

The germline V gene has CDR1 LNHDA and CDR2 SQIVND (reference sequence). V gave up 3 bases and J gave up 9 bases, with 9 bases separating them. The CDR3 is 12 amino acids. TCR beta cDNA libraries had unique molecular identifiers. One entry per CDR3 protein results from TCRdb running MiXCR on the PCR reads. Counted here are approximately 250,000 distinct CDR3 sequences, about 40% occurring once; the ten biggest clones make up more than 4%. The TCR sequence derives from a girl aged 5-17 years with multiple sclerosis. The chain links TRBV19 to TRBJ2-1, with D possibly being TRBD2 (6 bases). Sequenced: blood. The CDR3 reads CASSIGGSEQFF. The DNA of the CDR3 is TGTGCCAGTAGTATTGGAGGGTCTGAGCAGTTCTTC.